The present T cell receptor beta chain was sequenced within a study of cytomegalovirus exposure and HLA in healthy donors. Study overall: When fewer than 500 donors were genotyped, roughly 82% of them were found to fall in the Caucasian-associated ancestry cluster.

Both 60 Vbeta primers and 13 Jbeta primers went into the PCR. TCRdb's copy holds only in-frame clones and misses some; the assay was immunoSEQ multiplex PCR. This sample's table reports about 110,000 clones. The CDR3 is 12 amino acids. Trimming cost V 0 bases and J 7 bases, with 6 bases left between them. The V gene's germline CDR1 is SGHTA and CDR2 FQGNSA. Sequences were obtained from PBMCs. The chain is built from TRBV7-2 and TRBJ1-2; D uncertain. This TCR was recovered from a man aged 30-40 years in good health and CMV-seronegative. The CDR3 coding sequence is TGTGCCAGCAGCTTAGCCAGGCTTGGCTACACCTTC. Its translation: CASSLARLGYTF.